Sequencing of this TCR beta chain was carried out in a study of blood T cell repertoires in COVID-19. Study details: Samples taken during acute and convalescent COVID-19 were collected in the United States, Italy and Spain. PBMCs, B-cell-depleted T cells, or T cells were the source of the cDNA or gDNA that made up the material.

As processed by the authors: Amplification from reference gene primers served as the basis for estimated nucleated cell counts. TCRdb keeps only in-frame clones here, not all; method: immunoSEQ multiplex PCR. For V, J and clone size, that table is used; D and trimming come from the DNA. The sample carries more than 150,000 clones, 80% to 90% recorded once. This receptor was obtained from a woman aged 80 or older with COVID-19, enrolled during active disease. Sequencing used peripheral blood.

CDR3 loop: CARRRRAGTTDTQYF. CDR3 coding DNA: TGTGCCAGGCGACGACGAGCGGGGACCACAGATACGCAGTATTTT. The V gene is TRBV3-1 (or the pseudogene TRBV3-2), the J gene TRBJ2-3, with 7 nucleotides matching TRBD2. Germline assignment: CDR1 LGHDT and CDR2 YNNKEL (reference sequence). V shed 9 bases and J 2 bases; nucleotides not matched to a gene: 11. CDR3 size: 15 residues.